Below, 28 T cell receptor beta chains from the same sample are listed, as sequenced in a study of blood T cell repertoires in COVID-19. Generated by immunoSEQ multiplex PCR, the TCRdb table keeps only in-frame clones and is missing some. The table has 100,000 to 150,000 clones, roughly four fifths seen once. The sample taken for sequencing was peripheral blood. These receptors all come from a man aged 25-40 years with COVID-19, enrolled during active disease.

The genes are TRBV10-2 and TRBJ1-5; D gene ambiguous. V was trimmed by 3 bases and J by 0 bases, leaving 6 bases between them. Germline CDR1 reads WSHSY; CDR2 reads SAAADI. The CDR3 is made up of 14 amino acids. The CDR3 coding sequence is TGCGCCAGCAGTGAACAGATTAGCAATCAGCCCCAGCATTTT. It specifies CASSEQISNQPQHF.

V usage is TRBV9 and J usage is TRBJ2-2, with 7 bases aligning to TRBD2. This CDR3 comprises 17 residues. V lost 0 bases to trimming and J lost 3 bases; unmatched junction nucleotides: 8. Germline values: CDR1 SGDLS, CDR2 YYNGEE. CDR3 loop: CASSVAVTGGDTGELFF. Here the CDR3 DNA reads TGTGCCAGCAGCGTAGCTGTTACGGGAGGCGACACCGGGGAGCTGTTTTTT.

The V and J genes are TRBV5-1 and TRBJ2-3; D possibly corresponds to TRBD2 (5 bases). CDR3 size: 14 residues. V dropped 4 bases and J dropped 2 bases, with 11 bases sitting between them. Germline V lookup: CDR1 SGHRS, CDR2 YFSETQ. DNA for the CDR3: TGCGCCAGCAGCAGATCGGGGTACACAGATACGCAGTATTTT. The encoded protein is CASSRSGYTDTQYF.

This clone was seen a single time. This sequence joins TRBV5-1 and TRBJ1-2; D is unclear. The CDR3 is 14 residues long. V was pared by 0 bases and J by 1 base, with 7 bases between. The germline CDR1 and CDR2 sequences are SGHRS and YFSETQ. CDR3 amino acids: CASSLERFNYGYTF. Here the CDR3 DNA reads TGCGCCAGCAGCTTGGAGAGGTTTAACTATGGCTACACCTTC.

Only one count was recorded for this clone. The CDR3 spells CASSPPEGFGMNTEAFF. The CDR3 nucleotides read TGTGCCAGCTCACCACCGGAGGGATTCGGGATGAACACTGAAGCTTTCTTT. The genes are TRBV18 and TRBJ1-1; D unclear. Trimming took off 0 bases at V and 0 bases at J, with 14 bases between the two ends. The germline V gene has CDR1 KGHSH and CDR2 LQKENI. The CDR3 is 17 residues long.

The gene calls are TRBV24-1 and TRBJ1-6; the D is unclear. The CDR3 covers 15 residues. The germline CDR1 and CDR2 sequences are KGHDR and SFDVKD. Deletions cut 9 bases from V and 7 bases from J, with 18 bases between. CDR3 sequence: CATYLNSTGNSPLHF. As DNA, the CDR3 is TGTGCCACCTACCTGAACTCGACGGGGAATTCACCCCTCCACTTT.

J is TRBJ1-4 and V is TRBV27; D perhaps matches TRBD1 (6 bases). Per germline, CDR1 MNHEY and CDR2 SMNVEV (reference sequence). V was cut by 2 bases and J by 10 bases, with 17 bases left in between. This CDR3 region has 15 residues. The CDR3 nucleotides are TGTGCCAGCAGTTTACTGAGCGGCAGGGGAGTAAAACTGTTTTTT. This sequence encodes CASSLLSGRGVKLFF.

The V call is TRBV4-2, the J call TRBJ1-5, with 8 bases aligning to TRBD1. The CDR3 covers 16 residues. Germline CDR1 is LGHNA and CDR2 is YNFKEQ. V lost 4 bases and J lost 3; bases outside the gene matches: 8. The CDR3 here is CASSRTRTGNNQPQHF. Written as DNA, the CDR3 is TGTGCCAGCAGCCGAACCCGGACAGGGAACAATCAGCCCCAGCATTTT.

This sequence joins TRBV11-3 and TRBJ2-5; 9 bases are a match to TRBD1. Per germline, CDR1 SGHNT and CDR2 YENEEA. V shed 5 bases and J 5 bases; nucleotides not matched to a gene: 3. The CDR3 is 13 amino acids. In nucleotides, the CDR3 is TGTGCCAGCAGCCCCGACAGGGGGGAGACCCAGTACTTC. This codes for CASSPDRGETQYF.

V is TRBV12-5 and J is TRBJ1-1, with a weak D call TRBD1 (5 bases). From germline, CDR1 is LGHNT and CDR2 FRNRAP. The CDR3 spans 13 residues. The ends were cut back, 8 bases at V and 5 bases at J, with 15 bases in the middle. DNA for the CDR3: TGTGCTAGTCTGAAGGGGTGGGGAACTGAAGCTTTCTTT. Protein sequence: CASLKGWGTEAFF.

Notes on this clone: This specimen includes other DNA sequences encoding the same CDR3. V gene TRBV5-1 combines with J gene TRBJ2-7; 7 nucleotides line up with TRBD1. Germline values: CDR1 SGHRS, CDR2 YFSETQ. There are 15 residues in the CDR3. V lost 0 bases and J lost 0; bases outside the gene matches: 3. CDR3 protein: CASSLVGDSSYEQYF. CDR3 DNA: TGCGCCAGCAGCTTGGTAGGGGACAGCTCCTACGAGCAGTACTTC.

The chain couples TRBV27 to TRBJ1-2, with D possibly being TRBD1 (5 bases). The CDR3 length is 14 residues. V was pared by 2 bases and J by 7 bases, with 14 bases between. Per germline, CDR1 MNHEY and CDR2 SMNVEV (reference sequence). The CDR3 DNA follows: TGTGCCAGCAGTTTAGTCAGGGATGCCGGTGGCTACACCTTC. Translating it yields CASSLVRDAGGYTF.

CDR3 residues: CASSQATLMRDEQFF. CDR3 coding DNA: TGTGCCAGCAGCCAAGCTACCCTTATGCGCGATGAGCAGTTCTTC. This chain connects TRBV4-2 to TRBJ2-1; D is ambiguous. The germline V gene has CDR1 LGHNA and CDR2 YNFKEQ. This CDR3 has 15 residues. The V and J ends lost 1 base and 8 bases respectively, with 15 bases between them.

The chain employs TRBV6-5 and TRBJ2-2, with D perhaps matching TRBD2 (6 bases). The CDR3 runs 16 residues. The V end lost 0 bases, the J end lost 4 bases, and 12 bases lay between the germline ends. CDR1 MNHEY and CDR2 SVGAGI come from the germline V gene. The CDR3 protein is CASSYSIPAGTGELFF. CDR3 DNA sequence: TGTGCCAGCAGTTACTCGATCCCAGCGGGCACCGGGGAGCTGTTTTTT.

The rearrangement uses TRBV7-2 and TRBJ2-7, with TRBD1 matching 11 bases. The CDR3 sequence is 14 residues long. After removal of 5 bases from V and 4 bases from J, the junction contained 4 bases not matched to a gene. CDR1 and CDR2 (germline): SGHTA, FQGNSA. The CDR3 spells CASSAGTGGYEQYF. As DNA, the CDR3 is TGTGCCAGCAGCGCCGGGACAGGGGGGTACGAGCAGTACTTC.

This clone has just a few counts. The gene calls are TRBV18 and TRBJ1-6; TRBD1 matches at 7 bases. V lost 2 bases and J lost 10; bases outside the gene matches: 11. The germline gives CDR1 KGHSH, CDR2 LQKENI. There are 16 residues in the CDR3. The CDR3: CASSPAGTVKGSPLHF. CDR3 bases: TGTGCCAGCTCACCAGCCGGGACAGTAAAGGGGTCACCCCTCCACTTT.

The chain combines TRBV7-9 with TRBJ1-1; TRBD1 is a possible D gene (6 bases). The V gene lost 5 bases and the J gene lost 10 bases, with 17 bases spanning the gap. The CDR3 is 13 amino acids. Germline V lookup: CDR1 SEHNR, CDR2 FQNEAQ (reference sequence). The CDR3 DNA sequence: TGTGCCAGCAGCCCAAAAGACAGGTTGTCAGCTTTCTTT. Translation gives CASSPKDRLSAFF. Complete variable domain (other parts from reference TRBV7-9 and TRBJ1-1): DTGVSQNPRHKITKRGQNVTFRCDPISEHNRLYWYRQTLGQGPEFLTYFQNEAQLEKSRLLSDRFSAERPKGSFSTLEIQRTEQGDSAMYLCASSPKDRLSAFFGQGTRLTVV.

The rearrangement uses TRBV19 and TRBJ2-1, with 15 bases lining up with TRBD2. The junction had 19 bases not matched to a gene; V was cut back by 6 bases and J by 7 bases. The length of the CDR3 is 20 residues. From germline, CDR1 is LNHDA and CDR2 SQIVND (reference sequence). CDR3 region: CASSLLPGLAGGRAGNEQFF. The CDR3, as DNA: TGTGCCAGTAGCCTCCTTCCGGGACTAGCGGGAGGCAGGGCGGGTAATGAGCAGTTCTTC.

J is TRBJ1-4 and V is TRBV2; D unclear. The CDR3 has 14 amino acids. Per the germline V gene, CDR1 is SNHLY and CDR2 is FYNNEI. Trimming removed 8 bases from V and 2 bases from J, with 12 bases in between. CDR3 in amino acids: CASERDGTNEKLFF. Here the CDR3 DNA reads TGTGCCAGCGAGAGAGACGGGACTAATGAAAAACTGTTTTTT.

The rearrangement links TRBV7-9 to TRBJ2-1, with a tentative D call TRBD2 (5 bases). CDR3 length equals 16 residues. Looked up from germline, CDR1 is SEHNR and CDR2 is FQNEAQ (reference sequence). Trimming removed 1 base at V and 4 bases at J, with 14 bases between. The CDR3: CASSLVVGSGYNEQFF. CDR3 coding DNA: TGTGCCAGCAGCTTAGTGGTGGGGAGTGGGTACAATGAGCAGTTCTTC.

The CDR3 here is CASLRTVTNEQFF. Here the CDR3 DNA reads TGTGCCAGCCTTAGGACAGTTACCAATGAGCAGTTCTTC. The gene calls are TRBV28 and TRBJ2-1; tentatively, D is TRBD1 (6 bases). The CDR3 is made up of 13 amino acids. The germline V and J ends were trimmed by 8 bases and 6 bases, with 14 bases remaining between them. Per the germline V gene, CDR1 is MDHEN and CDR2 is SYDVKM. Variable domain in full (rest from reference TRBV28 and TRBJ2-1): DVKVTQSSRYLVKRTGEKVFLECVQDMDHENMFWYRQDPGLGLRLIYFSYDVKMKEKGDIPEGYSVSREKKERFSLILESASTNQTSMYLCASLRTVTNEQFFGPGTRLTVL.

CDR3: CSVRSGLTYEQYF. CDR3 nucleotide sequence: TGCAGCGTTAGATCGGGACTCACCTACGAGCAGTACTTC. The chain recombines TRBV29-1 with TRBJ2-7, with D maybe TRBD2 (6 bases). V lost 5 bases and J 2 bases, leaving 13 bases between the germline ends. The germline CDR1 and CDR2 sequences are SQVTM and ANQGSEA. This CDR3 contains 13 residues.

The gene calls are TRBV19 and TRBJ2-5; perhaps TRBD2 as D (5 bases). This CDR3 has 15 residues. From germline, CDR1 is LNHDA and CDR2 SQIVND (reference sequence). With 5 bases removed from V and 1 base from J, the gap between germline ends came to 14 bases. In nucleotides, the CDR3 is TGTGCCAGTAGTCACGTCACGGACTTCCAAGAGACCCAGTACTTC. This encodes CASSHVTDFQETQYF.

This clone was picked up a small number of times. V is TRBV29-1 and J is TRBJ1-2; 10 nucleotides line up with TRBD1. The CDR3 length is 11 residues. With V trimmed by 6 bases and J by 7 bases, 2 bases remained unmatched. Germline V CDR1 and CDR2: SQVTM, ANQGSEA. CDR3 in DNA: TGCAGCGTACGGACAGGGGGTGGCTACACCTTC. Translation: CSVRTGGGYTF. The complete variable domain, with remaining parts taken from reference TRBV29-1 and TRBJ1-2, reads SAVISQKPSRDICQRGTSLTIQCQVDSQVTMMFWYRQQPGQSLTLIATANQGSEATYESGFVIDKFPISRPNLTFSTLTVSNMSPEDSSIYLCSVRTGGGYTFGSGTRLTVV.

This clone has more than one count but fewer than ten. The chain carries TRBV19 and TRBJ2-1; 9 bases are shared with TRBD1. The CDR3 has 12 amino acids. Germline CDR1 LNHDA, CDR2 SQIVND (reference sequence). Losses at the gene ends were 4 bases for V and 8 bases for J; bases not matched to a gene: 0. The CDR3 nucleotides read TGTGCCAGTAGTAGGACAGGGGATGAGCAGTTCTTC. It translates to CASSRTGDEQFF.

In DNA form, the CDR3 reads TGCGCCAGCAGCCACGGGGGGGACAGGGGGTACTACGAGCAGTACTTC. The encoded protein is CASSHGGDRGYYEQYF. V usage is TRBV4-1 and J usage is TRBJ2-7, with 11 bases that match TRBD1. Germline lookup yields CDR1 MGHRA and CDR2 YSYEKL. This CDR3 region has 16 residues. The V and J ends lost 3 bases and 3 bases, in that order; junction bases with no gene match: 7.

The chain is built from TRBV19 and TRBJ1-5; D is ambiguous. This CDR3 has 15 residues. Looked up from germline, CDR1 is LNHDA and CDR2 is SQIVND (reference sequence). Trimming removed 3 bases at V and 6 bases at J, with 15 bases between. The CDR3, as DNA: TGTGCCAGTAGTATGGAGGGCGCGAGCCGTCAGCCCCAGCATTTT. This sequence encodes CASSMEGASRQPQHF.

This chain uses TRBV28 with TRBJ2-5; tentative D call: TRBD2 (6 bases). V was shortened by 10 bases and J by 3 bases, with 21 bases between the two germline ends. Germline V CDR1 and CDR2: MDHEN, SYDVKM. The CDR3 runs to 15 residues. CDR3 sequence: CATKTKLAPKETQYF. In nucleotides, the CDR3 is TGTGCCACCAAAACAAAACTAGCCCCCAAAGAGACCCAGTACTTC.